This T cell receptor (beta chain) came from a study of shared clonotypes between healthy human individuals. The overall study: The study used three CD4 naive, three CD4 memory, two CD8 naive and one CD8 memory plate per donor.

The CDR3 extends over 15 amino acids. Germline V lookup: CDR1 SGHRS, CDR2 YFSETQ. V was clipped by 0 bases and J by 3 bases, with 12 bases between them. Across several immunoSEQ plates, the genomic DNA of each subset was split evenly. Sequenced by immunoSEQ multiplex PCR; TCRdb stores in-frame clones only, minus some. The table has a few million clones, 90% to 96% seen once; the top ten hold 0.1% to 0.15%. This TCR derives from a man aged 18 to 35 in good health. The sequencing input was naive CD4+ T cells sorted from blood. Subset given: CD45RA+ positively selected. The chain recombines TRBV5-1 with TRBJ1-2; D gene unclear. CDR3 DNA: TGCGCCAGCAGCTTGGCAGGCAGCGCGGACTATGGCTACACCTTC. Translation gives CASSLAGSADYGYTF.